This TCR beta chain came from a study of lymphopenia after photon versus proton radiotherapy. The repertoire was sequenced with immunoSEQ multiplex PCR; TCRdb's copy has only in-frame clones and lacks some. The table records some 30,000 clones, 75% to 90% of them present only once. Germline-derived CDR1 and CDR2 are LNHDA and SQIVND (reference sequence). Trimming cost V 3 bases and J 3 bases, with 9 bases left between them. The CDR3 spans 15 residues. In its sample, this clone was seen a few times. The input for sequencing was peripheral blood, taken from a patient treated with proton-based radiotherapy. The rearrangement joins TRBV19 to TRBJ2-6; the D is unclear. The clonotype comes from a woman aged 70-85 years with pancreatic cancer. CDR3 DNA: TGTGCCAGTAGTATTTCGGTCCGTGGGGCCAACGTCCTGACTTTC. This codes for CASSISVRGANVLTF.